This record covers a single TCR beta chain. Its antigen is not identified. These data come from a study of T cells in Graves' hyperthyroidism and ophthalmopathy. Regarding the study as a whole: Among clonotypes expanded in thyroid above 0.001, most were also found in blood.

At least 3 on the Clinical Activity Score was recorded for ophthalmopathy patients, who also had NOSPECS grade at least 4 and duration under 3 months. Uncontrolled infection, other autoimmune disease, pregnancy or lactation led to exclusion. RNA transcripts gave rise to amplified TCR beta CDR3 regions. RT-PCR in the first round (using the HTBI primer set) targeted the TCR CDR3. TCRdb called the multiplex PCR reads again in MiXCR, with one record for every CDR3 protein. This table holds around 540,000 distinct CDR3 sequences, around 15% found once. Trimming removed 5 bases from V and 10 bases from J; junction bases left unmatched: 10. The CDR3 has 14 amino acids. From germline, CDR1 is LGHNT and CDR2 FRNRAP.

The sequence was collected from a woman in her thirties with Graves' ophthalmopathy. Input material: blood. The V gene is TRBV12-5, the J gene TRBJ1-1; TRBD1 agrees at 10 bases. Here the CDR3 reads CASGIIPGQGRAFF. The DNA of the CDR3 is TGTGCTAGTGGTATCATCCCGGGACAGGGGAGAGCTTTCTTT.